This TCR beta chain was recorded in a study of T-cell memory formation after mild COVID-19. General study results and limits: Contracting CD4+ clones sat mainly in CM and EM; CD8+ in EMRA.

At least ten counts were recorded for this clonotype. The antigen is undetermined. 5'RACE primed at constant segments yielded TCR alpha and TCR beta cDNA libraries bearing sample barcodes and UMIs. TCRdb re-derived calls from the 5' RACE reads in MiXCR, one entry per CDR3 protein. Of about 38,000 distinct CDR3 sequences in the sample, more than 9.5% were seen once. The length of the CDR3 is 15 residues. The ends were cut back, 5 bases at V and 1 base at J, with 11 bases in the middle. CDR1 is SGHAT, CDR2 FQDESV, per germline (reference sequence). The gene calls are TRBV11-1 and TRBJ2-2; no firm D call. The TCR sequence derives from a man between 18 and 35 years old who had mild COVID-19 (a few samples of this study predate the infection). Cell type and time point are not known. The sequencing input was PBMCs or a T cell subset sorted from them (not recorded which). The CDR3 DNA sequence: TGTGCCAGCAGCCCTCCATTGGGGAACACCGGGGAGCTGTTTTTT. Translation: CASSPPLGNTGELFF.